This note documents a single T cell receptor beta chain sequence. The authors produced TCR alpha and TCR beta cDNA libraries with sample barcodes and UMIs by 5'RACE using constant-segment primers. TCRdb itself ran the 5' RACE reads through MiXCR, one entry per CDR3 protein. The sample shows about half a million distinct CDR3 sequences, 18% of them seen only once. This sample stems from a study of T-cell memory formation after mild COVID-19. Trimming removed 5 bases at V and 8 bases at J, with 15 bases between. This CDR3 is 13 amino acids long. Germline CDR1 and CDR2: SGHNT and YENEEA. The J gene is TRBJ1-2, the V gene TRBV11-3, with D possibly TRBD1 on 6 matching bases. This clonotype originated in an adult woman who had mild COVID-19 (a few samples of this study predate the infection). Cell type and time point are not known. The material sequenced was PBMCs or a T cell subset sorted from them (not recorded which). CDR3 amino acids: CASSRYTGKGYTF. The CDR3, as DNA: TGTGCCAGCAGCCGCTACACAGGGAAGGGCTACACCTTC.